These T cell receptor beta chains were read from a single sample in a study of blood T cell repertoires in COVID-19. Sequencing was performed with immunoSEQ multiplex PCR; in TCRdb, only in-frame clones are kept and a portion is missing. The repertoire holds some 280,000 clones, roughly nine tenths seen once, with 0.94% in the top ten. The sample taken for sequencing was peripheral blood. The receptors shown here come from a woman between 35 and 50 years old who had recovered from COVID-19. CDR3s leave out the opening cysteine and the closing phenylalanine or tryptophan. Size is omitted from some rows. Given values are once, few, many or a class for expanded clones.

size	J	V	CDR3
NA	TRBJ2-1	TRBV30	AWSLKAGSSYNEQF
NA	TRBJ2-7	TRBV18	ASSPMESYEQY
NA	TRBJ2-1	TRBV29-1	SVDRTSGIYNEQF
NA	TRBJ2-5	TRBV5-4	ASSIGQKKETQY
NA	TRBJ2-1	TRBV2	ASTEGGQGGKGEQF
NA	TRBJ2-7	TRBV19	ASRRAGGPLEQY
few	TRBJ2-7	TRBV7-2	ASSPRTSGRNSDEQY
NA	TRBJ2-7	TRBV2	ASSGQGSGEQY
NA	TRBJ1-4	TRBV5-1	VQRRGPSTNEKLF
NA	TRBJ1-3	TRBV18	ASSPLQGGSGNTIY
NA	TRBJ2-1	TRBV24-1	ATSDPGLADNEQF
NA	TRBJ2-1	TRBV6-1	ASSETKYNEQF
NA	TRBJ2-2	TRBV10-1	ASSPAGAVTGELF
NA	TRBJ2-2	TRBV5-1	ASSTWGDTGELF
NA	TRBJ2-7	TRBV19	ASSQLGGNSYEQY
few	TRBJ2-2	TRBV25-1	ASSEFQNTGELF
NA	TRBJ2-1	TRBV12-5	ASGRELPYNEQF
NA	TRBJ2-1	TRBV24-1	ATSGYGSSYNEQF
many	TRBJ2-5	TRBV4-1	ASSFRGAGAQETQY
NA	TRBJ2-3	TRBV18	ASSPGLAGGTDTQY
NA	TRBJ2-7	TRBV28	ASSDSGMGEQY
NA	TRBJ2-5	TRBV7-9	ASSPRTGALEETQY
NA	TRBJ2-1	TRBV5-1	ASRERELRQF
NA	TRBJ2-7	TRBV29-1	SVVGEGQGYYEQY
few	TRBJ2-1	TRBV3-1/TRBV3-2	ASTQTPVSYNEQF
NA	TRBJ2-1	TRBV15	ATSRGLAGRYNEQF
NA	TRBJ2-1	TRBV7-9	ASSGGHLSYNEQF
NA	TRBJ2-7	TRBV29-1	SAGGTPSSYEQY
NA	TRBJ2-1	TRBV27	ASSLAGQGAFNEQF
once	TRBJ1-5	TRBV18	ASSQGQGFQPQH
NA	TRBJ2-3	TRBV3-1/TRBV3-2	ASRRYRGKSTDTQY
NA	TRBJ2-5	TRBV19	ASSRQGQETQY
NA	TRBJ2-7	TRBV2	ASRQGNEGGEQY
NA	TRBJ2-2	TRBV7-6	ASTDSSGANTGELF
NA	TRBJ2-1	TRBV6-6	ASRTSGSSYNEQF
NA	TRBJ2-5	TRBV5-1	ASSIQQGIGETQY
NA	TRBJ2-3	TRBV4-1	GRGRKADTLY
NA	TRBJ2-1	TRBV6-2/TRBV6-3	ASSPGLDEQF
NA	TRBJ1-6	TRBV19	ASSLGTEVNSPLH
NA	TRBJ2-1	TRBV2	ASSELALIDPEQF